The rows below give T cell receptor beta chains drawn from one sample of a study of blood T cell repertoires in COVID-19. This table comes from immunoSEQ multiplex PCR, and its TCRdb copy is limited to in-frame clones, with some not included. Among 200,000 to 250,000 clones, 70% to 90% were seen once, and the ten largest hold approximately 10%. Sequenced sample: PBMCs or T cells enriched from blood (not recorded which). These receptors all stem from a man aged 25-45 years who had recovered from COVID-19. Both conserved end residues are part of each CDR3. The D gene is left open where the match is weak. Where a row states a size, it is once, few, many or the class of an expanded clone; other rows omit it.

.	TRBJ2-7	TRBV7-9	.	TGTGCCAGCAGCTTTGTGAGCTCCTACGAGCAGTACTTC	CASSFVSSYEQYF
.	TRBJ1-3	TRBV30	.	TGTGCCTGGAGTGTTTTATCTTTTGGAAACACCATATATTTT	CAWSVLSFGNTIYF
TRBD2	TRBJ2-5	TRBV14	.	TGTGCCAGCAGCAAATACGAGACGCGGCGGGAGCAAGAGACCCAGTACTTC	CASSKYETRREQETQYF
TRBD2	TRBJ2-5	TRBV19	.	TGTGCCAGTAGTTTCCGGGAGGCGCAAGAGACCCAGTACTTC	CASSFREAQETQYF
.	TRBJ1-4	TRBV6-5	.	TGTGCCAGCAGCCGCAGGGCCCCTAATGAAAAACTGTTTTTT	CASSRRAPNEKLFF
.	TRBJ2-7	TRBV6-5	.	TGTGCCAGCAGTTACTGGGGCACGGACGGCTCCTACGAGCAGTACTTC	CASSYWGTDGSYEQYF
TRBD1	TRBJ1-1	TRBV19	.	TGTGCCACTGAGCAGGGGACAGGGAGCACTGAAGCTTTCTTT	CATEQGTGSTEAFF
.	TRBJ2-7	TRBV11-2	.	TGTGCCAGCAGCCTTAGACAGGCGAACTACGAGCAGTACTTC	CASSLRQANYEQYF
TRBD2	TRBJ2-7	TRBV29-1	.	TGCAGCGTGGGGGGGACGGCGACAACCTACGAGCAGTACTTC	CSVGGTATTYEQYF
TRBD1	TRBJ1-3	TRBV4-1	.	TGCGCCAGCAGCCAACCGACAGGGTCTGGAAACACCATATATTTT	CASSQPTGSGNTIYF
TRBD1	TRBJ1-3	TRBV7-8	.	TGTGCCAGCAGCTTATATTTAGGGACAGCGTCCGAAAGTGGAAACACCATATATTTT	CASSLYLGTASESGNTIYF
.	TRBJ2-2	TRBV5-1	.	TGCGCCAGCAGCCCGGGCGACAGGACGAACACCGGGGAGCTGTTTTTT	CASSPGDRTNTGELFF
TRBD1	TRBJ2-7	TRBV4-1	once	TGCGCCAGCAGCCAGCCCGGGACAGGGAGGACCTACGAGCAGTACTTC	CASSQPGTGRTYEQYF
TRBD2	TRBJ2-1	TRBV28	.	TGTGCCAGCATAGGGCCTAGCGGGACTAACAATGAGCAGTTCTTC	CASIGPSGTNNEQFF
.	TRBJ2-7	TRBV6-2/TRBV6-3	.	TGTGCCAGCGGTTCGGGGGGCCTGACCCTCTACGAGCAGTACTTC	CASGSGGLTLYEQYF
.	TRBJ1-5	TRBV30	.	TGTGCCTGGAGCCATCGGGGACTCCGATCCCCGCCCCAGCATTTT	CAWSHRGLRSPPQHF
.	TRBJ1-2	TRBV7-9	once	TGTGCCAGCAGCTTAGGGGACTCTATCATCACCTATGGCTACACCTTC	CASSLGDSIITYGYTF
.	TRBJ2-7	TRBV7-9	.	TGTGCCATAGCCATTCGATCGAGCTCCTACGAGCAGTACTTC	CAIAIRSSSYEQYF
.	TRBJ2-1	TRBV24-1	.	TGTGCCACCGCGCATACGGGATATTCGGGGCAGTTCTTC	CATAHTGYSGQFF
.	TRBJ1-4	TRBV6-1	.	TGTGCCAGCAGTGAAAAGGGCGCGGGGGGCGCGGAAAAACTGTTTTTT	CASSEKGAGGAEKLFF
.	TRBJ1-3	TRBV3-1/TRBV3-2	.	TGTGCCAGCAGCCAATTGAGGACAGCAGGCTCTGGAAACACCATATATTTT	CASSQLRTAGSGNTIYF
.	TRBJ2-5	TRBV19	.	TGTGCCAGTAGTATATTAACAGGGAGCATCCAAGAGACCCAGTACTTC	CASSILTGSIQETQYF